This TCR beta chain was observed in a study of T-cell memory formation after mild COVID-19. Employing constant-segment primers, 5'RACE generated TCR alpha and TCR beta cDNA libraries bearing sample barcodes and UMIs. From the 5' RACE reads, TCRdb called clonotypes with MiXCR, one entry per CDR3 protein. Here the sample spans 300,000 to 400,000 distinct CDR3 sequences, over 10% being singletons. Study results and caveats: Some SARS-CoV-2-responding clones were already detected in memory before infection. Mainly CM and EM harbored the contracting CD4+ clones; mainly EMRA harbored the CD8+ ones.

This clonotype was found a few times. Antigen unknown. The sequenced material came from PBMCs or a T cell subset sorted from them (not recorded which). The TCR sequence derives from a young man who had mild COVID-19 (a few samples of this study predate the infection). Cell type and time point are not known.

The CDR3 spells CASSLVTGTPHNEQFF. The CDR3 nucleotides read TGTGCCAGCAGCTTAGTTACAGGTACCCCCCACAATGAGCAGTTCTTC. V gene TRBV11-2 combines with J gene TRBJ2-1, with D possibly TRBD1 on 5 matching bases. The CDR3 is 16 amino acids. The germline CDR1 and CDR2 sequences are SGHAT and FQNNGV. The germline V and J ends were trimmed by 1 base and 5 bases, with 15 bases remaining between them.